Presented here are 23 T cell receptor beta chains from one specimen sequenced in a study of T cell responses to AZD1222 COVID-19 vaccine. Produced via immunoSEQ multiplex PCR; TCRdb's table is partial and in-frame only. The sample lists 65,000 or so clones, around 83% occurring once. This specimen was peripheral blood, taken on day 0 of AZD1222 vaccination. The receptors were sampled from an adult in good health.

The V gene is TRBV18, the J gene TRBJ2-7, with D possibly matching TRBD1 (5 bases). The CDR3 is 16 amino acids. Trimming took 2 bases from V and 0 from J, leaving 14 bases between them. Germline assignment: CDR1 KGHSH and CDR2 LQKENI. DNA of the CDR3: TGTGCCAGCTCACCATTCAGCAGGGAAATCTCCTACGAGCAGTACTTC. As protein: CASSPFSREISYEQYF. Drawing the rest from reference TRBV18 and TRBJ2-7, the complete variable domain is NAGVMQNPRHLVRRRGQEARLRCSPMKGHSHVYWYRQLPEEGLKFMVYLQKENIIDESGMPKERFSAEFPKEGPSILRIQQVVRGDSAAYFCASSPFSREISYEQYFGPGTRLTVT.

The gene calls are TRBV18 and TRBJ1-4; 7 nucleotides agree with TRBD1. The CDR3 consists of 16 residues. The trim removed 3 bases at V and 7 bases at J, leaving 11 bases unmatched. The V gene's germline CDR1 is KGHSH and CDR2 LQKENI. The CDR3 nucleotides are TGTGCCAGCTCACCTCGGACGACAGGGCGCGGTGAAAAACTGTTTTTT. Protein product: CASSPRTTGRGEKLFF. Full variable domain (rest looked up from reference TRBV18 and TRBJ1-4): NAGVMQNPRHLVRRRGQEARLRCSPMKGHSHVYWYRQLPEEGLKFMVYLQKENIIDESGMPKERFSAEFPKEGPSILRIQQVVRGDSAAYFCASSPRTTGRGEKLFFGSGTQLSVL.

In this sample, this clone turned up once. V and J are TRBV7-2 and TRBJ1-4; D gene unclear. CDR3 size: 13 residues. Germline lookup yields CDR1 SGHTA and CDR2 FQGNSA. V was trimmed by 0 bases and J by 7 bases, leaving 6 bases between them. The DNA for the CDR3 is TGTGCCAGCAGCTTAGCGGCGGGTGAAAAACTGTTTTTT. Protein product: CASSLAAGEKLFF.

The chain uses TRBV5-1 and TRBJ1-3; 9 bases map to TRBD1. With V trimmed by 4 bases and J by 1 base, 12 bases remained unmatched. The CDR3 is made up of 18 amino acids. Germline values: CDR1 SGHRS, CDR2 YFSETQ. CDR3: CASSGGTGNPFSGNTIYF. CDR3 coding DNA: TGCGCCAGCAGCGGTGGGACAGGGAATCCTTTTTCTGGAAACACCATATATTTT.

The chain combines TRBV28 with TRBJ1-5; D might be TRBD1 (6 bases). The CDR3 is 17 amino acids. In germline, CDR1 is MDHEN, CDR2 SYDVKM. With 2 bases removed from V and 1 base from J, the gap between germline ends came to 15 bases. The CDR3: CASSLISQGISNQPQHF. Here the CDR3 DNA reads TGTGCCAGCAGTTTAATCTCACAGGGTATAAGCAATCAGCCCCAGCATTTT.

The count of this clone is one. The chain uses TRBV5-6 and TRBJ2-1, with TRBD2 identical over 7 bases. V dropped 0 bases and J dropped 3; count of bases not matched to a gene: 6. The germline V gene has CDR1 SGHDT and CDR2 YYEEEE. This CDR3 region has 16 residues. The CDR3 DNA sequence: TGTGCCAGCAGCTTGGGCAGCGGGGCCCTCTACAATGAGCAGTTCTTC. Translation: CASSLGSGALYNEQFF.

The chain has TRBV11-2 and TRBJ2-5; 14 bases fit TRBD2. J was trimmed by 1 base and V by 4 bases; bases with no gene match: 5. This CDR3 has 17 amino acids. Germline assignment: CDR1 SGHAT and CDR2 FQNNGV. CDR3 sequence (DNA): TGTGCCAGCAGCTCAGGACTAGCGGGGGGTCCCCAAGAGACCCAGTACTTC. Protein product: CASSSGLAGGPQETQYF.

The chain has TRBV9 and TRBJ2-7, with D perhaps TRBD1 (5 bases). Germline V gene data show CDR1 as SGDLS and CDR2 as YYNGEE. Trimming removed 0 bases at V and 2 bases at J, with 24 bases between. The CDR3 loop spans 19 amino acids. The DNA for the CDR3 is TGTGCCAGCAGCGTAGAGGAAGTCAGGGAATTTGGGGTAGCCTACGAGCAGTACTTC. The encoded protein is CASSVEEVREFGVAYEQYF.

The genes are TRBV3-1 (or the pseudogene TRBV3-2) and TRBJ2-7; the match to TRBD1 covers 9 bases. Germline trimming cut 6 bases from V and 6 bases from J; bases unmatched to any gene: 12. This CDR3 spans 15 amino acids. Germline-derived CDR1 and CDR2 are LGHDT and YNNKEL (reference sequence). CDR3 coding DNA: TGTGCCAGCAGTATAACCGGGACAGGGTTGTCCGAGCAGTACTTC. Translated: CASSITGTGLSEQYF.

This clone was counted between two and nine times. V gene TRBV15 combines with J gene TRBJ2-1; 8 bases line up with TRBD1. Germline V CDR1 and CDR2: LNHNV, YYDKDF (reference sequence). V lost 0 bases and J lost 2; bases outside the gene matches: 6. This CDR3 comprises 17 residues. The CDR3 DNA follows: TGTGCCACCAGCAGAGATTCGGCAGGGGGCGCCTACAATGAGCAGTTCTTC. It codes for CATSRDSAGGAYNEQFF.

The chain links TRBV19 to TRBJ1-6; 9 bases fit TRBD1. Germline trimming cut 5 bases from V and 8 bases from J; bases unmatched to any gene: 7. Germline assignment: CDR1 LNHDA and CDR2 SQIVND (reference sequence). The CDR3 is 15 amino acids. The CDR3 nucleotides are TGTGCCAGTAGTGATCCGGGACAGGGTGATTCACCCCTCCACTTT. Amino acids: CASSDPGQGDSPLHF.

By its share, this clone is medium-sized (0.01 to 0.1%). The chain combines TRBV19 with TRBJ2-7; D possibly corresponds to TRBD1 (5 bases). Trimming took 3 bases from V and 5 from J, leaving 11 bases between them. The CDR3 length is 13 residues. Germline CDR1 is LNHDA and CDR2 is SQIVND (reference sequence). The CDR3 loop is CASSMTRVDEQYF. The CDR3 DNA follows: TGTGCCAGTAGTATGACCAGGGTGGACGAGCAGTACTTC. The full variable domain, with the rest looked up from reference TRBV19 and TRBJ2-7, is DGGITQSPKYLFRKEGQNVTLSCEQNLNHDAMYWYRQDPGQGLRLIYYSQIVNDFQKGDIAEGYSVSREKKESFPLTVTSAQKNPTAFYLCASSMTRVDEQYFGPGTRLTVT.

J is TRBJ2-3 and V is TRBV5-1; 10 bases match TRBD1. CDR3 size: 16 residues. Germline V gene data show CDR1 as SGHRS and CDR2 as YFSETQ. V trimming: 2 bases; J trimming: 7 bases; junction bases outside the gene matches: 10. The CDR3: CASSLQTGGQTNTQYF. CDR3 coding DNA: TGCGCCAGCAGCTTACAGACAGGGGGCCAAACAAATACGCAGTATTTT.

This chain connects TRBV11-2 to TRBJ2-2; unclear D gene. This CDR3 region has 14 residues. In germline, CDR1 is SGHAT, CDR2 FQNNGV. Between the trimmed V and J ends, which lost 2 bases and 5 bases, there was a span of 9 bases. The CDR3 DNA follows: TGTGCCAGCAGCTTACAAGTCCCGACCGGGGAGCTGTTTTTT. This gives the protein CASSLQVPTGELFF.

The chain employs TRBV9 and TRBJ1-1; D is unresolved. The V end lost 5 bases, the J end lost 3 bases, and 11 bases lay between the germline ends. CDR3 length: 13 amino acids. In germline, CDR1 is SGDLS, CDR2 YYNGEE. The CDR3 region has the DNA TGTGCCAGCAGGAAGGTGGGAGACACTGAAGCTTTCTTT. This sequence encodes CASRKVGDTEAFF. The variable domain in full, completed from reference TRBV9 and TRBJ1-1, reads DSGVTQTPKHLITATGQRVTLRCSPRSGDLSVYWYQQSLDQGLQFLIQYYNGEERAKGNILERFSAQQFPDLHSELNLSSLELGDSALYFCASRKVGDTEAFFGQGTRLTVV.

This clone was seen more than once but under ten times. The chain couples TRBV7-3 to TRBJ2-1; 8 bases agree with TRBD1. V shed 6 bases and J 4 bases; nucleotides not matched to a gene: 8. This CDR3 region has 15 residues. CDR1 and CDR2 from the germline V gene are SGHTA and FQGTGA. The CDR3 loop reads CASSPGGPGYNEQFF. For the CDR3, the DNA is TGTGCCAGCAGTCCAGGGGGCCCTGGATACAATGAGCAGTTCTTC.

The chain couples TRBV5-6 to TRBJ1-4, with 7 bases fitting TRBD1. The CDR3 runs to 17 residues. Germline lookup yields CDR1 SGHDT and CDR2 YYEEEE. After removal of 3 bases from V and 1 base from J, the junction contained 9 bases not matched to a gene. In DNA form, the CDR3 reads TGTGCCAGCAGCTCCAGGGGAGGGGGCTTAACTAATGAAAAACTGTTTTTT. Translated: CASSSRGGGLTNEKLFF.

The J gene is TRBJ2-7, the V gene TRBV7-2; no clear D. The CDR3 has 13 residues. The germline V gene has CDR1 SGHTA and CDR2 FQGNSA. Trimming removed 5 bases from V and 4 bases from J, with 12 bases in between. CDR3 residues: CASSQPVSYEQYF. Here the CDR3 DNA reads TGTGCCAGCAGCCAACCCGTCTCTTACGAGCAGTACTTC.

The chain is built from TRBV11-2 and TRBJ1-3; D is possibly TRBD1 (5 bases). V lost 8 bases, J lost 1 base, and 9 bases lay in between. Germline CDR1 and CDR2: SGHAT and FQNNGV. The CDR3 totals 13 residues. In DNA form, the CDR3 reads TGTGCCAGCCGCGGGGGGTCTGGAAACACCATATATTTT. This encodes CASRGGSGNTIYF.

The chain has TRBV3-1 (or the pseudogene TRBV3-2) and TRBJ1-2; no clear D gene. CDR1 and CDR2 (germline): LGHDT, YNNKEL (reference sequence). Trimming took off 5 bases at V and 6 bases at J, with 25 bases between the two ends. The CDR3 is 17 residues long. The chain's CDR3 is CASSEASPLRDSDGYTF. The CDR3 nucleotides are TGTGCCAGCAGCGAAGCATCGCCCCTTAGGGATAGCGATGGCTACACCTTC.

CDR3 nucleotide sequence: TGTGCCAGCAGGCAGGGCTCCTCTATGGCCAACGTCCTGACTTTC. Amino acid sequence: CASRQGSSMANVLTF. The chain links TRBV28 to TRBJ2-6; D is perhaps TRBD1 (5 bases). CDR1 and CDR2 (germline): MDHEN, SYDVKM. The CDR3 runs to 15 residues. V shed 6 bases and J shed 6 bases, with 15 bases lying between them.

The chain recombines TRBV14 with TRBJ2-7; TRBD1 might be the D (5 bases). Trimming removed 4 bases at V and 1 base at J, with 14 bases between. The CDR3 covers 15 residues. CDR1 is SGHDN and CDR2 is FVKESK in the germline V gene. The CDR3 DNA follows: TGTGCCAGCAGCCTGGGGCAGACCTATTCCTACGAGCAGTACTTC. Its translation: CASSLGQTYSYEQYF.

In regard to this clone: Other nucleotide sequences from this sample produce the same CDR3. V and J are TRBV7-9 and TRBJ2-5; D remains unclear. From germline, CDR1 is SEHNR and CDR2 FQNEAQ (reference sequence). This CDR3 is 13 amino acids long. V lost 3 bases to trimming and J lost 4 bases, with 9 bases between them. CDR3 amino acids: CASSLDRAETQYF. The CDR3 nucleotides are TGTGCCAGCAGCTTGGATCGGGCAGAGACCCAGTACTTC.